This TCR beta chain was retrieved from a study of PD-L1 blockade in urothelial cancer. Study-level information: A median of approximately 140,000 T cells was found in the blood samples. General observations from the study: Clonality of blood TCR below the median before treatment predicted better survival.

Some clones are missing from TCRdb's copy, which holds only in-frame ones; the method was immunoSEQ multiplex PCR. The table includes about 88,000 clones, 89% detected once. As to this clone: Antigen unknown.

Time point given: pretreatment peripheral blood. Trimming stripped 2 bases from V and 2 bases from J, with 6 bases between. Germline CDR1 is SEHNR and CDR2 is FQNEAQ (reference sequence). The CDR3 length is 13 residues. This chain joins TRBV7-9 and TRBJ1-2; D is ambiguous. The origin of this receptor is a woman older than 75 with urothelial cancer. The source was PBMCs, collected around atezolizumab (anti-PD-L1) treatment. The CDR3 bases are TGTGCCAGCAGCTTACGGGGAAACTATGGCTACACCTTC. Its protein is CASSLRGNYGYTF.